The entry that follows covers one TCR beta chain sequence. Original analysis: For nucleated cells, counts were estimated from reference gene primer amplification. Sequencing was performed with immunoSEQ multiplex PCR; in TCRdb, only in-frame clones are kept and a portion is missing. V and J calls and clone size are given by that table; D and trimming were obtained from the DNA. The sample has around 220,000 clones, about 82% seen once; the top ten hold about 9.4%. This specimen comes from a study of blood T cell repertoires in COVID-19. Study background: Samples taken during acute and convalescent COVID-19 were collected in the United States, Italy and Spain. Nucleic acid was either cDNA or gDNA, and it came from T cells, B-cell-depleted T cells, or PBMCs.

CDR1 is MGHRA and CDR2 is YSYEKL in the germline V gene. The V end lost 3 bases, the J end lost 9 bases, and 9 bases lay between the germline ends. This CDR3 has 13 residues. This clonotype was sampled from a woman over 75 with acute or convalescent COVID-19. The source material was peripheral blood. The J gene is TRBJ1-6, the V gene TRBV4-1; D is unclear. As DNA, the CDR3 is TGCGCCAGCAGCCAGGTACCGGGTTCACCCCTCCACTTT. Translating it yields CASSQVPGSPLHF.